These 10 T cell receptor beta chains originate from one sample sequenced in a study of identical twins. TCRdb ran MiXCR on the 5' RACE reads and lists one entry per CDR3 protein. The data hold approximately 700,000 distinct CDR3 sequences, with approximately 6% observed a single time. The sequencing sample was made of naive T cells sorted from blood. These receptors came from a man younger than 35 in good health.

In this sample, this clonotype turned up many times. The chain recombines TRBV4-3 with TRBJ1-1, with TRBD1 matching 9 bases. CDR3 length: 15 amino acids. V gave up 2 bases and J gave up 6 bases; unmatched junction bases: 7. CDR1 and CDR2 from the germline V gene are LGHNA and YSLEER. In DNA, the CDR3 is TGCGCCAGCAGCCAAAGGACAGGGGATCGTCCTGAAGCTTTCTTT. Protein product: CASSQRTGDRPEAFF.

This clonotype came up many times. This sequence joins TRBV20-1 and TRBJ2-2; D remains unclear. Per germline, CDR1 DFQATT and CDR2 SNEGSKA (reference sequence). Trimming stripped 0 bases from V and 4 bases from J, with 18 bases between. The CDR3 sequence is 17 residues long. The CDR3 is CSARDQAKSFVTGELFF. The CDR3 region has the DNA TGCAGTGCTAGAGACCAGGCCAAATCCTTTGTCACCGGGGAGCTGTTTTTT.

This clonotype appeared a few times. The chain carries TRBV9 and TRBJ2-1; D possibly corresponds to TRBD2 (6 bases). The CDR3 covers 14 residues. In germline, CDR1 is SGDLS, CDR2 YYNGEE. V dropped 2 bases and J dropped 7 bases, with 13 bases sitting between them. CDR3 in DNA: TGTGCCAGCAGCGTTTCCGGGAGTTTAAATGAGCAGTTCTTC. Protein: CASSVSGSLNEQFF.

This clonotype was recorded a few times. J is TRBJ1-1 and V is TRBV14; D perhaps matches TRBD1 (5 bases). Deletions cut 4 bases from V and 6 bases from J, with 12 bases between. From germline, CDR1 is SGHDN and CDR2 FVKESK. The CDR3 has 13 amino acids. CDR3 amino acids: CASSPQGMAEAFF. For the CDR3, the DNA is TGTGCCAGCAGCCCGCAGGGTATGGCTGAAGCTTTCTTT.

This clonotype has only one observation. J is TRBJ2-1 and V is TRBV15; 9 bases are shared with TRBD1. The CDR3 has 15 residues. J was trimmed by 3 bases and V by 1 base; bases with no gene match: 1. Germline loops: CDR1 LNHNV, CDR2 YYDKDF (reference sequence). CDR3 region: CATSRGTGVYNEQFF. CDR3 in DNA: TGTGCCACCAGCAGAGGGACAGGGGTCTACAATGAGCAGTTCTTC.

This clonotype came up many times. Here the CDR3 reads CASSKSTGTGEQYF. The CDR3 DNA is TGTGCCAGCAGCAAGAGTACCGGTACTGGAGAGCAGTACTTC. This chain uses TRBV7-3 with TRBJ2-7, with D hard to call. The V and J ends lost 5 bases and 7 bases respectively, with 18 bases between them. Germline V gives CDR1 SGHTA, CDR2 FQGTGA. This CDR3 spans 14 amino acids.

This clonotype has ten or more counts. V is TRBV12-3 or TRBV12-4 and J is TRBJ1-6, with no clear D. This CDR3 contains 14 residues. Trimming stripped 2 bases from V and 5 bases from J, with 7 bases between. CDR3 residues: CASSLRSDNSPLHF. The CDR3 nucleotides are TGTGCCAGCAGTTTAAGATCGGATAATTCACCCCTCCACTTT.

There are many counts of this clonotype. This sequence joins TRBV29-1 and TRBJ2-3, with 8 bases that match TRBD1. J lost 5 bases, V lost 6 bases, and 4 bases had no gene match. The length of the CDR3 is 12 residues. Germline loops: CDR1 SQVTM, CDR2 ANQGSEA. This chain's CDR3 is CSVTGTGDTQYF. The CDR3 bases are TGCAGCGTAACCGGGACAGGAGATACGCAGTATTTT.

In its sample, this clonotype was seen a few times. This chain uses TRBV7-2 with TRBJ2-3, with TRBD2 matching 9 bases. V shed 7 bases and J 1 base; nucleotides not matched to a gene: 9. This CDR3 has 16 residues. CDR1 and CDR2 from the germline V gene are SGHTA and FQGNSA. Written as DNA, the CDR3 is TGTGCCAGCAAAATGTTAGCGGGAGATGGCACAGATACGCAGTATTTT. Translation: CASKMLAGDGTDTQYF.

The V and J genes are TRBV18 and TRBJ2-4; 7 bases match TRBD2. Trimming at V came to 6 bases and at J to 8 bases, leaving 16 bases not matched to a gene. The CDR3 runs 16 residues. Germline V gene sequence: CDR1 KGHSH, CDR2 LQKENI. CDR3 amino acids: CASSHLGASGEDIQYF. CDR3 nucleotide sequence: TGTGCCAGCTCCCACCTTGGGGCTAGCGGTGAGGACATTCAGTACTTC.